This TCR beta chain was obtained from a study of T cell responses to AZD1222 COVID-19 vaccine. For the study at large: Doses given second, at about 4 or about 12 weeks, were pooled.

Some clones are missing from TCRdb's copy, which holds only in-frame ones; the method was immunoSEQ multiplex PCR. The sample contains 170,000 or so clones, roughly 87% of which appear only once. The sample holds one count of this clone. Germline CDR1 SQVTM, CDR2 ANQGSEA. The V end lost 6 bases, the J end lost 4 bases, and 9 bases lay between the germline ends. The CDR3 runs to 11 residues. The source was peripheral blood, collected on day 0 of AZD1222 vaccination. The chain carries TRBV29-1 and TRBJ2-5; D gene uncertain. This clonotype was obtained from an adult in good health. This CDR3 reads CSVNLRETQYF. The CDR3 DNA reads as TGCAGCGTCAACCTTCGAGAGACCCAGTACTTC.